This T cell receptor (beta chain) emerged from a study of CD4 and CD8 cells across lung adenocarcinoma regions. CDR1 MNHNS and CDR2 SASEGT come from the germline V gene. This CDR3 has 14 residues. TCRdb reanalysed the PCR reads using MiXCR and keeps one entry per CDR3 protein. The data contain about 8,000 distinct CDR3 sequences, about three fifths of them singletons. This clonotype was observed once. Donors had localized lung adenocarcinoma, a non-small cell lung cancer. The V call is TRBV6-1, the J call TRBJ2-4; 9 nucleotides match TRBD1. The J call may be faulty, since TRBJ2-7 better matches the DNA end. This receptor was taken from a female donor with lung adenocarcinoma. The CD4 and CD8 labels of this study may be unreliable. Sequencing was performed on CD4+ T cells from the center of a lung tumor. Here the CDR3 reads CASGADRGSYEQYF. CDR3 nucleotide sequence: TGTGCCAGTGGAGCGGACAGGGGATCCTACGAGCAGTACTTC.